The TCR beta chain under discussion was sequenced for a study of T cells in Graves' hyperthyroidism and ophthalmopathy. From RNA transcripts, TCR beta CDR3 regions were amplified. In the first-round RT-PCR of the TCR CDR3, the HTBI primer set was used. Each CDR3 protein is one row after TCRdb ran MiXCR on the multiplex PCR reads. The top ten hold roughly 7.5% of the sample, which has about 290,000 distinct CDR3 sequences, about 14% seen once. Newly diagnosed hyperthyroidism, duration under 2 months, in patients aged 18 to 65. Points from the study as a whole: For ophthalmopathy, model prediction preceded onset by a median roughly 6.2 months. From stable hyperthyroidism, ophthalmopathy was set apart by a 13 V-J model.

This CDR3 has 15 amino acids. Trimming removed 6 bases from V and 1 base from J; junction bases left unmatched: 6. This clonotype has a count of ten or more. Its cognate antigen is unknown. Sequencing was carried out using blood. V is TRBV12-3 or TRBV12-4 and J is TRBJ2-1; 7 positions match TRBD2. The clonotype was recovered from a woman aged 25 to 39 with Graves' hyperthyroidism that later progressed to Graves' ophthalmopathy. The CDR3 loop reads CASSIAGGSYNEQFF. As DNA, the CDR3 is TGTGCCAGCAGCATAGCGGGCGGATCCTACAATGAGCAGTTCTTC.